The subject of this entry is one TCR beta chain. Per the study methods: Without quality scores, immunoSEQ junctional reads could not be filtered like full-length reads. Generated by immunoSEQ multiplex PCR, the TCRdb table keeps only in-frame clones and is missing some. Clone size and V and J calls were adopted from that table, with D and trimming inferred from the DNA. The table includes hundreds of thousands of clones, around four fifths detected once. The source of the sample is a study of shared clonotypes between healthy human individuals. Trimming shortened V by 4 bases and J by 11 bases, and 12 bases separated the two germline ends. The CDR3 runs 11 residues. Germline V lookup: CDR1 SGHTA, CDR2 FQGTGA.

The chain has TRBV7-3 and TRBJ2-7; possible D gene TRBD1, 6 bases. Source material: memory CD4+ T cells sorted from blood. Subset noted: CD45RA-negative fraction. The clonotype comes from a woman under 40 in good health. The CDR3 loop reads CASSSWTAEYF. The CDR3 coding sequence is TGTGCCAGCAGCTCTTGGACAGCAGAGTACTTC.